These 22 T cell receptor beta chains were all obtained from the same sample, sequenced in a study of Ad26.COV2.S vaccination and SARS-CoV-2 variants (dated by TCRdb to the early 2020s). Receptor amplification or capture employed the immunoSEQ multiplex PCR assay. TCRdb took over this immuneACCESS table, retaining in-frame rearrangements with V and J assigned. Such tables are incomplete; in checked studies, under half of the missing clones stem from an unresolved V gene, and the remainder is unexplained. The sample table contains about 350,000 clones; only one count was recorded for about 88% of them. The top ten constitute roughly 6% of the sample. The treatment or condition label for this specimen denotes: some 20 received Ad26.COV2.S at low or high dose, single or two shots; about 5 received placebo; per-sample allocation not given. Repertoires of vaccine and placebo recipients were sequenced from samples taken on day 63 after the first injection.

This specimen consisted of peripheral blood, obtained in a trial of Ad26.COV2.S vaccine versus placebo. Receptors were obtained from a person between 18 and 65 years old who received the Ad26.COV2.S COVID-19 vaccine or a placebo.

The rearrangement joins TRBV5-1 to TRBJ2-7; 10 bases map to TRBD1. The CDR3 runs 16 residues. Germline lookup yields CDR1 SGHRS and CDR2 YFSETQ. V was pared by 4 bases and J by 4 bases, with 11 bases of the junction left unmatched. The CDR3 region has the DNA TGCGCCAGCAGCATAACGACTCCGGGACAGGGGTACGAGCAGTACTTC. Translated, it gives CASSITTPGQGYEQYF. Variable domain in full (rest from reference TRBV5-1 and TRBJ2-7): KAGVTQTPRYLIKTRGQQVTLSCSPISGHRSVSWYQQTPGQGLQFLFEYFSETQRNKGNFPGRFSGRQFSNSRSEMNVSTLELGDSALYLCASSITTPGQGYEQYFGPGTRLTVT.

A single count supports this clone. This chain connects TRBV7-3 to TRBJ2-5; D may be TRBD1 (6 bases). Trimming took off 8 bases at V and 5 bases at J, with 15 bases between the two ends. The CDR3 contains 13 residues. Germline CDR1 and CDR2: SGHTA and FQGTGA. In DNA form, the CDR3 reads TGTGCCAGCGGTACAGGGTCCCGGGAGACCCAGTACTTC. Residues: CASGTGSRETQYF.

The rearrangement links TRBV28 to TRBJ1-5, with 8 nucleotides matching TRBD1. There are 13 residues in the CDR3. CDR1 MDHEN and CDR2 SYDVKM come from the germline V gene. J lost 6 bases, V lost 6 bases, and 4 bases had no gene match. CDR3: CASSEQGGQPQHF. The DNA for the CDR3 is TGTGCCAGCAGCGAACAGGGGGGTCAGCCCCAGCATTTT.

This sequence joins TRBV13 and TRBJ2-6; 7 nucleotides line up with TRBD1. Looked up from germline, CDR1 is PRHDT and CDR2 is FYEKMQ (reference sequence). The CDR3 has 16 amino acids. Losses at the gene ends were 8 bases for V and 0 bases for J; bases not matched to a gene: 7. CDR3 protein: CASARGSFSGANVLTF. In DNA form, the CDR3 reads TGTGCCAGCGCCAGGGGGAGTTTCTCTGGGGCCAACGTCCTGACTTTC.

The chain links TRBV27 to TRBJ1-5; D remains unclear. This CDR3 is 15 amino acids long. V was shortened by 2 bases and J by 0 bases, with 8 bases between the two germline ends. Germline CDR1 is MNHEY and CDR2 is SMNVEV (reference sequence). CDR3 DNA sequence: TGTGCCAGCAGTTTAAGGTATTATAGCAATCAGCCCCAGCATTTT. It codes for CASSLRYYSNQPQHF.

The chain combines TRBV2 with TRBJ1-4; D not resolved. Germline V gene lookup returns CDR1 SNHLY and CDR2 FYNNEI. This CDR3 region has 12 residues. Trimming cost V 6 bases and J 6 bases, with 8 bases left between them. The CDR3 DNA reads TGTGCCAGCAGCGCCGAATATGAAAAACTGTTTTTT. Amino acid sequence: CASSAEYEKLFF. Combining the CDR3 with reference TRBV2 and TRBJ1-4 gives the whole variable domain EPEVTQTPSHQVTQMGQEVILRCVPISNHLYFYWYRQILGQKVEFLVSFYNNEISEKSEIFDDQFSVERPDGSNFTLKIRSTKLEDSAMYFCASSAEYEKLFFGSGTQLSVL.

The chain couples TRBV5-6 to TRBJ2-7, with 8 positions matching TRBD1. The CDR3 sequence is 13 residues long. J lost 6 bases, V lost 2 bases, and 4 bases had no gene match. Germline V gene data show CDR1 as SGHDT and CDR2 as YYEEEE. The CDR3 sequence is CASSLGQGIEQYF. In DNA form, the CDR3 reads TGTGCCAGCAGCTTAGGACAGGGCATCGAGCAGTACTTC.

This clone was detected only once. The chain uses TRBV28 and TRBJ1-1; D ambiguous. Trimming took off 4 bases at V and 0 bases at J, with 12 bases between the two ends. CDR1 is MDHEN, CDR2 SYDVKM, per germline. The CDR3 runs 15 residues. CDR3 in DNA: TGTGCCAGCAGTTATAGACGGTACATGAACACTGAAGCTTTCTTT. Its translation: CASSYRRYMNTEAFF. Looking up the rest from reference TRBV28 and TRBJ1-1 gives the full variable domain: DVKVTQSSRYLVKRTGEKVFLECVQDMDHENMFWYRQDPGLGLRLIYFSYDVKMKEKGDIPEGYSVSREKKERFSLILESASTNQTSMYLCASSYRRYMNTEAFFGQGTRLTVV.

In regard to this clone: Other nucleotide sequences in the sample specify the same CDR3. This chain links TRBV18 with TRBJ2-7; D gene unclear. Per germline, CDR1 KGHSH and CDR2 LQKENI. The CDR3 loop spans 11 amino acids. V was pared by 3 bases and J by 4 bases, with 4 bases between. The CDR3 sequence is CASSPEYEQYF. The DNA of the CDR3 is TGTGCCAGCTCACCCGAGTACGAGCAGTACTTC.

The chain has TRBV5-1 and TRBJ2-2; the D gene is possibly TRBD1 (6 bases). From germline, CDR1 is SGHRS and CDR2 YFSETQ. The V end lost 5 bases, the J end lost 2 bases, and 10 bases lay between the germline ends. This CDR3 contains 14 residues. CDR3 DNA: TGCGCCAGCAGTCGGGACACAAACACCGGGGAGCTGTTTTTT. It codes for CASSRDTNTGELFF.

V is TRBV18 and J is TRBJ1-1, with D hard to call. Germline V lookup: CDR1 KGHSH, CDR2 LQKENI. The CDR3 totals 15 residues. Trimming left V 3 bases short and J 5 bases short, with 16 bases between. CDR3 in amino acids: CASSPMDASGTEAFF. The CDR3 bases are TGTGCCAGCTCACCGATGGACGCCTCCGGAACTGAAGCTTTCTTT.

This clone occurred a few times. V gene TRBV6-2 or TRBV6-3 combines with J gene TRBJ2-5; 11 bases line up with TRBD1. CDR1 and CDR2 (germline): MNHEY, SVGEGT. J was trimmed by 4 bases and V by 2 bases; bases with no gene match: 6. CDR3 length: 16 residues. The CDR3 loop is CASSYVPGQGGETQYF. The CDR3 nucleotides read TGTGCCAGCAGTTACGTTCCGGGACAGGGGGGAGAGACCCAGTACTTC.

The V and J genes are TRBV10-3 and TRBJ1-4; no reliable D call. CDR1 and CDR2 (germline): ENHRY, SYGVKD. V lost 0 bases and J 8 bases, leaving 19 bases between the germline ends. The CDR3 is 17 amino acids. Here the CDR3 reads CAISESGSFSTKEKLFF. DNA of the CDR3: TGTGCCATCAGTGAGTCGGGGTCCTTCTCCACAAAGGAAAAACTGTTTTTT.

The chain carries TRBV13 and TRBJ2-3; 11 bases are a match to TRBD2. The CDR3 contains 16 residues. The germline V gene has CDR1 PRHDT and CDR2 FYEKMQ (reference sequence). Losses at the gene ends were 5 bases for V and 4 bases for J; bases not matched to a gene: 8. The chain's CDR3 is CASSILAGEVADTQYF. CDR3 nucleotides: TGTGCCAGCAGCATACTAGCGGGAGAGGTTGCAGATACGCAGTATTTT.

CDR3 DNA: TGTGCCAGCAGTTACGTCGCAGGGGTGACATATTTCTTC. This codes for CASSYVAGVTYFF. The J gene is TRBJ2-1, the V gene TRBV6-2 or TRBV6-3; weak D call: TRBD1 (6 bases). In germline, CDR1 is MNHEY, CDR2 SVGEGT. This CDR3 is built from 13 residues. The V end was cut by 2 bases, the J end by 16 bases, with 18 bases between.

V usage is TRBV30 and J usage is TRBJ1-3; 7 nucleotides match TRBD1. V trimming: 1 base; J trimming: 1 base; junction bases outside the gene matches: 1. This CDR3 has 14 amino acids. Germline CDR1 and CDR2: GTSNPN and SVGIG (reference sequence). CDR3 bases: TGTGCCTGGAGTGCGGACAGGTCTGGAAACACCATATATTTT. Protein sequence: CAWSADRSGNTIYF.

The V call is TRBV19, the J call TRBJ1-1; D call uncertain. V was cut by 0 bases and J by 5 bases, with 7 bases left in between. The CDR3 runs to 13 residues. The germline V gene encodes CDR1 LNHDA and CDR2 SQIVND (reference sequence). CDR3 sequence (DNA): TGTGCCAGTAGTATAGAAGGTGATACTGAAGCTTTCTTT. Translating it yields CASSIEGDTEAFF.

The chain uses TRBV28 and TRBJ2-1; tentative D call: TRBD2 (5 bases). Germline lookup yields CDR1 MDHEN and CDR2 SYDVKM. The CDR3 runs 15 residues. Trimming shortened V by 6 bases and J by 0 bases, and 12 bases separated the two germline ends. The DNA of the CDR3 is TGTGCCAGCAGACAAGCGGATTACTCCTACAATGAGCAGTTCTTC. Protein: CASRQADYSYNEQFF.

V usage is TRBV6-5 and J usage is TRBJ2-5; D ambiguous. The CDR3 covers 14 residues. CDR1 is MNHEY, CDR2 SVGAGI, per germline. V lost 0 bases to trimming and J lost 3 bases, with 8 bases between them. The CDR3 sequence: CASSYSIPEETQYF. CDR3 sequence (DNA): TGTGCCAGCAGTTACTCGATTCCAGAAGAGACCCAGTACTTC.

This chain uses TRBV18 with TRBJ2-7, with D maybe TRBD1 (6 bases). The CDR3 loop spans 16 amino acids. V dropped 2 bases and J dropped 0 bases, with 14 bases sitting between them. Germline V gives CDR1 KGHSH, CDR2 LQKENI. The DNA for the CDR3 is TGTGCCAGCTCACCAAACGGCAGGGGCCACTCCTACGAGCAGTACTTC. As protein: CASSPNGRGHSYEQYF.

This clone has only a few counts. J is TRBJ2-1 and V is TRBV5-4, with D perhaps matching TRBD1 (7 bases). The V end lost 3 bases, the J end lost 6 bases, and 13 bases lay between the germline ends. This CDR3 is 14 amino acids long. Germline V gene lookup returns CDR1 SGHNT and CDR2 YYREEE (reference sequence). This CDR3 reads CASSSFQGGNEQFF. The CDR3 DNA reads TGTGCCAGCAGCTCGTTCCAGGGGGGCAATGAGCAGTTCTTC.

This clone was seen only once. The chain joins TRBV12-3 or TRBV12-4 to TRBJ1-4; possible D gene TRBD1, 5 bases. V gave up 2 bases and J gave up 10 bases, with 8 bases separating them. The CDR3 is 12 amino acids. CDR3 region: CASSLRGTKLFF. The DNA of the CDR3 is TGTGCCAGCAGTTTAAGGGGTACAAAACTGTTTTTT.